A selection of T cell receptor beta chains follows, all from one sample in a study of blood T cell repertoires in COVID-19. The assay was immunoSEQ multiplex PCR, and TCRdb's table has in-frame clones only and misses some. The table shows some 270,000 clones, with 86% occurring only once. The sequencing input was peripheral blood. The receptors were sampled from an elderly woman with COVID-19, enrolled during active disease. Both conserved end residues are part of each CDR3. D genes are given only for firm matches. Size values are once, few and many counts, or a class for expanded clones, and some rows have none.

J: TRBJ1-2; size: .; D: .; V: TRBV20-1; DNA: TGCAGTGCTAGTTATGAGGACTATGGCTACACCTTC; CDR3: CSASYEDYGYTF
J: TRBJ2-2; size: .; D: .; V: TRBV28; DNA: TGTGCCATAGCCGGGACACCGAACACCGGGGAGCTGTTTTTT; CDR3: CAIAGTPNTGELFF
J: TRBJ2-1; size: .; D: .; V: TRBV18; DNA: TGTGCCAGCTCACCACCGGAGAATGAGCAGTTCTTC; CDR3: CASSPPENEQFF
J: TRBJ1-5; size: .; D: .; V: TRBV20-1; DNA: TGCAGTGCTAGTAAGAGCAGGGGCAATCAGCCCCAGCATTTT; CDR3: CSASKSRGNQPQHF
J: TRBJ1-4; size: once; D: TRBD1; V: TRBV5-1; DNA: TGCGCCAGCAGCGATACAGGGGTAAACGAAAAACTGTTTTTT; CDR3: CASSDTGVNEKLFF
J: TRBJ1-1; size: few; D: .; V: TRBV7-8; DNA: TGTGCCAGCAGCCACTTTGAAAAGGACAGAAAACAAGCTTTCTTT; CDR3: CASSHFEKDRKQAFF
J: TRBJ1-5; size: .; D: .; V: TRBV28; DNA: TGTGCCAGCAGACGGTCAGGGGGCAATCAGCCCCAGCATTTT; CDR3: CASRRSGGNQPQHF
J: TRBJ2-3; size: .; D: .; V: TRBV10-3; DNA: TGTGCCATCAGTCCTGTTACAGGGTCCACAGATACGCAGTATTTT; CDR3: CAISPVTGSTDTQYF
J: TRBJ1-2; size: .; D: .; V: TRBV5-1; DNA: TGCGCCAGCAGCCCCCCCTCTAACTATGGCTACACCTTC; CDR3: CASSPPSNYGYTF
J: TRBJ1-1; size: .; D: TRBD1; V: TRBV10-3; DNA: TGTGCCATCAGTAATGTGATGGGACAGACCACTGAAGCTTTCTTT; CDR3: CAISNVMGQTTEAFF
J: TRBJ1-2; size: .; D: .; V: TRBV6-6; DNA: TGTGCCAGCAGAAAACAGGAGAACTATGGCTACACCTTC; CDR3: CASRKQENYGYTF
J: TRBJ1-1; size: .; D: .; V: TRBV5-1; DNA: TGCGCCAGCAGCTGGGCGCAGAACACTGAAGCTTTCTTT; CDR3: CASSWAQNTEAFF
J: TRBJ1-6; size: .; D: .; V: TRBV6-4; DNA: TGTGCCAGCAGTGACTCGCCTGGGGGGTTTAATTCACCCCTCCACTTT; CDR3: CASSDSPGGFNSPLHF
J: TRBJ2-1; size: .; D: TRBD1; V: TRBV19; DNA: TGTGCCAGTAGTACCGGGACAGGGTTGAGTCCGTTCTTC; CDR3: CASSTGTGLSPFF
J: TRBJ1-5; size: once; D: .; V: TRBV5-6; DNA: TGTGCCAGCAGCCAGGACGGAGGTAATAGCAATCAGCCCCAGCATTTT; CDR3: CASSQDGGNSNQPQHF
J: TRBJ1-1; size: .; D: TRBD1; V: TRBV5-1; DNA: TGCGCCAGTGGACAGGGACCATTGAACACTGAAGCTTTCTTT; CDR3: CASGQGPLNTEAFF
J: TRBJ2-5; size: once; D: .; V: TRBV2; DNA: TGTGCCAGCAGACCAACAGGGGCGCGGGGAGAGACCCAGTACTTC; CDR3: CASRPTGARGETQYF
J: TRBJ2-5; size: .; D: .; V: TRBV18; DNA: TGTGCCAGCTCACCAATGCGGGGGCCGGAAGGGACCCAGTACTTC; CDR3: CASSPMRGPEGTQYF
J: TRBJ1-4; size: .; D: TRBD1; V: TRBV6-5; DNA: TGTGCCAGCAGTTCATCAGGGGGACGTGAAAAACTGTTTTTT; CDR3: CASSSSGGREKLFF
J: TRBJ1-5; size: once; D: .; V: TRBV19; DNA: TGTGCCAGTAGTAAAACCCACTCCCGACAGGATCAGCCCCAGCATTTT; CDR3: CASSKTHSRQDQPQHF
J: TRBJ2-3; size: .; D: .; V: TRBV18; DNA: TGTGCCAGCTCACCGCGGCTAGTTGACTATCGCACAGATACGCAGTATTTT; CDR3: CASSPRLVDYRTDTQYF
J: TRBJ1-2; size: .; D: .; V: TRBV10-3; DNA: TGTGCCATCAGAGCTGATAATGAGGGCCGAGGCTACACCTTC; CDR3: CAIRADNEGRGYTF
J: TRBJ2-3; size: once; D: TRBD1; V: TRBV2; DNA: TGTGCCAGCGCCGGACAGGGTACAGATACGCAGTATTTT; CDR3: CASAGQGTDTQYF
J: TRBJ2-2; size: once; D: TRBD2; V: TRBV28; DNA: TGTGCCAGCAGTTTCGGGACTAGCGGGATTAATTACACCGGGGAGCTGTTTTTT; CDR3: CASSFGTSGINYTGELFF
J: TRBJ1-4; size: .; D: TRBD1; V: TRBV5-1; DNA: TGCGCCAGCAGCACCACAGGGGGCGGAAATGAAAAACTGTTTTTT; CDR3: CASSTTGGGNEKLFF
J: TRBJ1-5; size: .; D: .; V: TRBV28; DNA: TGTGCCAGCACCCCAGCGCGGGGTGGCAATCAGCCCCAGCATTTT; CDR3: CASTPARGGNQPQHF
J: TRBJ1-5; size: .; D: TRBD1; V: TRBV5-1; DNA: TGCGCCAGCAGCCTGGGAGGGACAGGGAGCATCGAGCCCCAGCATTTT; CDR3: CASSLGGTGSIEPQHF